Listed below are T cell receptor beta chains from one sample, sequenced in a study of blood T cell repertoires in COVID-19. Sequenced by immunoSEQ multiplex PCR; TCRdb stores in-frame clones only, minus some. The sample has about 320,000 clones, 85% seen once; the top ten hold 1.5% to 2%. The sample taken for sequencing was PBMCs or T cells enriched from blood (not recorded which). These receptors were collected from a woman aged 30 to 39 who had been exposed to COVID-19. CDR3s include the opening cysteine and the closing phenylalanine or tryptophan. The D gene is left open where the match is weak. Size values are once, few and many counts, or a class for expanded clones, and some rows have none.

>TRBJ2-3|TRBD2|TRBV5-4|-
CASRTTGGQEDTQYF
TGTGCCAGCAGGACTACGGGGGGGCAGGAAGATACGCAGTATTTT
>TRBJ1-4|TRBD1|TRBV6-5|once
CASSYRQGGEKLFF
TGTGCCAGCAGTTACCGACAGGGTGGTGAAAAACTGTTTTTT
>TRBJ1-2|TRBD1|TRBV4-2|once
CASSQDGGQGWFYGYTF
TGTGCCAGCAGCCAAGATGGGGGACAGGGTTGGTTTTATGGCTACACCTTC
>TRBJ2-2|TRBD1|TRBV12-5|-
CASGLVVTGVVGELFF
TGTGCTAGTGGTTTGGTAGTGACAGGGGTGGTCGGGGAGCTGTTTTTT
>TRBJ2-5|-|TRBV29-1|-
CSVEGGRVRETQYF
TGCAGCGTTGAAGGAGGCAGGGTCAGGGAGACCCAGTACTTC
>TRBJ1-4|-|TRBV7-2|-
CASSSRRGLNEKLFF
TGTGCCAGCAGCTCGCGACGGGGGTTAAATGAAAAACTGTTTTTT
>TRBJ2-7|-|TRBV19|-
CASRRTASTYEQYF
TGTGCCAGTAGACGGACGGCTAGCACCTACGAGCAGTACTTC
>TRBJ1-1|-|TRBV30|-
CAWSEFNRAYTEAFF
TGTGCCTGGAGTGAGTTTAACAGGGCCTACACTGAAGCTTTCTTT
>TRBJ2-2|-|TRBV4-1|few
CASSPGPSNPGELFF
TGCGCCAGCAGCCCAGGTCCTAGCAACCCCGGGGAGCTGTTTTTT
>TRBJ1-1|-|TRBV30|once
CACETGTEAFF
TGTGCCTGTGAGACGGGCACTGAAGCTTTCTTT
>TRBJ1-1|-|TRBV4-3|-
CASSQFAGMNTEAFF
TGCGCCAGCAGCCAATTCGCAGGGATGAACACTGAAGCTTTCTTT
>TRBJ2-7|TRBD2|TRBV7-9|-
CASSSTSDEQYF
TGTGCCAGCAGCAGTACTAGCGACGAGCAGTACTTC
>TRBJ2-7|TRBD1|TRBV5-1|-
CASGTGHYEQYF
TGCGCCAGTGGGACAGGGCACTACGAGCAGTACTTC
>TRBJ2-1|TRBD2|TRBV4-3|-
CASSQETGGGYEQFF
TGCGCCAGCAGCCAAGAGACGGGGGGGGGCTATGAGCAGTTCTTC
>TRBJ2-3|TRBD2|TRBV30|-
CAWSVLAGAVVSTDTQYF
TGTGCCTGGAGTGTACTAGCGGGAGCGGTGGTAAGCACAGATACGCAGTATTTT
>TRBJ2-5|TRBD2|TRBV4-1|once
CASSQDGFWLAGGRVTQYF
TGCGCCAGCAGCCAAGATGGTTTTTGGCTAGCGGGAGGGCGGGTGACCCAGTACTTC
>TRBJ1-2|-|TRBV6-5|-
CASIRTAVFYGYTF
TGTGCCAGTATTAGGACAGCAGTTTTCTATGGCTACACCTTC
>TRBJ2-5|-|TRBV5-6|-
CASSPSGQGIGQYF
TGTGCCAGCAGCCCCTCTGGTCAGGGGATAGGCCAGTACTTC
>TRBJ2-1|-|TRBV18|-
CASSPIRPRNRDDSYNEQFF
TGTGCCAGCTCACCCATACGTCCGAGAAACAGGGATGACTCCTACAATGAGCAGTTCTTC
>TRBJ1-2|TRBD1|TRBV7-2|-
CASSLGQGAYNYGYTF
TGTGCCAGCAGCTTAGGGCAGGGGGCTTACAACTATGGCTACACCTTC
>TRBJ1-2|TRBD1|TRBV6-2/TRBV6-3|-
CASSLTGFDGYTF
TGTGCCAGCAGTTTGACAGGGTTCGATGGCTACACCTTC
>TRBJ2-1|TRBD2|TRBV27|-
CASSPLAGGIYNEQFF
TGTGCCAGCAGTCCGTTAGCGGGGGGTATCTACAATGAGCAGTTCTTC
>TRBJ1-1|TRBD1|TRBV6-6|-
CASRRTDWTGSFQNTEAFF
TGTGCCAGCAGGCGAACCGATTGGACAGGATCTTTCCAGAACACTGAAGCTTTCTTT
>TRBJ2-7|-|TRBV9|-
CASSEGDLYEQYF
TGTGCCAGCAGCGAGGGGGACCTCTACGAGCAGTACTTC
>TRBJ1-1|TRBD1|TRBV10-2|few
CASRDRMGTEAFF
TGCGCCAGCAGGGACAGGATGGGCACTGAAGCTTTCTTT
>TRBJ2-1|-|TRBV19|few
CASSIQGAYNEQFF
TGTGCCAGTAGTATTCAGGGTGCCTACAATGAGCAGTTCTTC
>TRBJ2-1|-|TRBV19|-
CASTPAGLYNEQFF
TGTGCCAGTACTCCAGCGGGTCTCTACAATGAGCAGTTCTTC
>TRBJ2-3|-|TRBV30|-
CASREASDTQYF
TGTGCCTCGAGGGAGGCCTCAGATACGCAGTATTTT
>TRBJ2-1|-|TRBV4-1|few
CASRPPPRDCNNEQFF
TGCGCCAGCAGGCCCCCACCCCGGGACTGCAACAATGAGCAGTTCTTC
>TRBJ1-1|-|TRBV28|once
CASSRTGLAFF
TGTGCCAGCAGCCGTACAGGGTTGGCTTTCTTT
>TRBJ2-7|-|TRBV24-1|-
CATTVFLEEQYF
TGTGCCACCACCGTTTTCTTAGAAGAGCAGTACTTC
>TRBJ2-1|TRBD1|TRBV19|-
CASSEETGVSTNEQFF
TGTGCCAGTAGTGAGGAGACAGGGGTCTCTACAAATGAGCAGTTCTTC
>TRBJ2-3|TRBD1|TRBV19|-
CASSHLGGRGHTDTQYF
TGTGCCAGTAGCCATTTAGGCGGAAGGGGGCATACAGATACGCAGTATTTT
>TRBJ1-2|-|TRBV6-1|-
CASSEGTYNYGYTF
TGTGCCAGCAGTGAAGGGACATATAACTATGGCTACACCTTC
>TRBJ1-5|TRBD1|TRBV18|-
CASSPRDRAGPQHF
TGTGCCAGCTCACCAAGGGACAGAGCCGGGCCCCAGCATTTT
>TRBJ2-1|TRBD2|TRBV2|-
CASSGAGGEQFF
TGTGCCAGCAGTGGGGCGGGAGGTGAGCAGTTCTTC
>TRBJ2-7|-|TRBV9|few
CASSVGQDPYEQYF
TGTGCCAGCAGCGTAGGACAGGATCCCTACGAGCAGTACTTC
>TRBJ2-7|TRBD1|TRBV5-6|-
CASRSDRNSYEQYF
TGTGCCAGCAGGTCGGACAGGAATTCCTACGAGCAGTACTTC
>TRBJ2-2|TRBD2|TRBV7-6|-
CASSTRLAGGFGELFF
TGTGCCAGCAGCACCCGCCTAGCGGGGGGGTTCGGGGAGCTGTTTTTT
>TRBJ2-5|-|TRBV9|once
CASSPRTDQETQYF
TGTGCCAGCAGCCCCCGGACAGACCAAGAGACCCAGTACTTC
>TRBJ1-5|-|TRBV12-3/TRBV12-4|-
CASGITGNQPQHF
TGTGCCAGCGGAATTACAGGGAATCAGCCCCAGCATTTT
>TRBJ1-1|-|TRBV5-6|-
CASSLQGMENTEAFF
TGTGCCAGCAGCCTTCAGGGAATGGAGAACACTGAAGCTTTCTTT
>TRBJ1-2|TRBD1|TRBV19|few
CASRRGGQDYGYTF
TGTGCCAGTAGGAGAGGGGGCCAGGACTATGGCTACACCTTC
>TRBJ2-7|TRBD1|TRBV20-1|-
CSASTGGRSEQYF
TGCAGTGCGAGTACAGGGGGCCGTAGCGAGCAGTACTTC
>TRBJ1-6|TRBD1|TRBV2|-
CASSPDRGFSSPLHF
TGTGCCAGCAGTCCCGACAGGGGGTTTAGTTCACCCCTCCACTTT
>TRBJ1-1|-|TRBV7-2|-
CASSSAFRGNTEAFF
TGTGCCAGCAGCTCAGCGTTTCGGGGGAACACTGAAGCTTTCTTT
>TRBJ2-7|TRBD2|TRBV18|-
CASSPPASGDYEQYF
TGTGCCAGCTCACCACCCGCTAGCGGGGACTACGAGCAGTACTTC
>TRBJ2-6|-|TRBV20-1|-
CSASSGKVSGANVLTF
TGCAGTGCTAGTTCGGGGAAAGTCTCTGGGGCCAACGTCCTGACTTTC
>TRBJ1-5|-|TRBV19|-
CASSPSGQPQHF
TGTGCCAGTAGTCCCTCAGGACAGCCCCAGCATTTT
>TRBJ2-5|-|TRBV2|-
CATRSGQETQYF
TGTGCCACCAGATCGGGTCAAGAGACCCAGTACTTC
>TRBJ1-5|-|TRBV7-9|-
CASSLSSADQPQHF
TGTGCCAGCAGCTTAAGTTCGGCGGATCAGCCCCAGCATTTT
>TRBJ1-2|-|TRBV28|-
CASIPGEYSYGYTF
TGTGCCAGCATCCCCGGGGAATATAGCTATGGCTACACCTTC
>TRBJ2-1|-|TRBV19|-
CASSIGRSGSLREQFF
TGTGCCAGTAGTATAGGAAGAAGCGGAAGTCTGAGGGAGCAGTTCTTC